This entry describes one TCR beta chain. Trimming took off 5 bases at V and 1 base at J, with 12 bases between the two ends. Germline V gene lookup returns CDR1 KGHSH and CDR2 LQKENI. The CDR3 has 14 amino acids. This entry belongs to a study of blood T cell repertoires in COVID-19. Methods used by the authors: Reference gene primer amplification in the assay estimated nucleated cell counts. Generated by immunoSEQ multiplex PCR, the TCRdb table keeps only in-frame clones and is missing some. V, J and clone size were drawn from that table, and D and trimming were deduced from the DNA. The data hold 100,000 to 150,000 clones, with more than 70% observed a single time.

This TCR was recovered from a human donor in a cohort sampled during active COVID-19. The J gene is TRBJ2-7, the V gene TRBV18; tentatively, D is TRBD1 (6 bases). Sequencing was carried out using peripheral blood. CDR3 residues: CASSDTTGSYEQYF. In DNA, the CDR3 is TGTGCCAGCTCAGACACGACAGGTTCCTACGAGCAGTACTTC.